This entry describes one T cell receptor beta chain. The data are from a study of blood T cells in healthy people across ages. For the second PCR, which ran for roughly 7 to 11 cycles, a sample-barcoded 5' primer and a J-beta primer mix were used. MiXCR, run by TCRdb on the 5' RACE reads, gives a single entry per CDR3 protein. This table holds around 280,000 distinct CDR3 sequences, 25% to 30% found once. Trimming removed 4 bases at V and 1 base at J, with 8 bases between. CDR1 and CDR2 from the germline V gene are SGHRS and YFSETQ. This CDR3 comprises 13 residues. Total RNA, at least 6 micrograms per sample, came from PBMCs.

The chain links TRBV5-1 to TRBJ1-1; a weak D match, TRBD1 (5 bases). Material for sequencing was blood. The TCR comes from a woman aged 70-85 years in good health. CDR3 amino acids: CASSADRNTEAFF. For the CDR3, the DNA is TGCGCCAGCAGCGCCGACAGGAACACTGAAGCTTTCTTT.